This passage covers 10 T cell receptor beta chains from one sample sequenced in a study of T cell repertoires in cytomegalovirus infection. One entry per CDR3 protein, called by TCRdb with MiXCR from the reads. This sample carries under 95,000 distinct CDR3 sequences, 4% of them seen once, and the ten largest clones take around 22%. The material sequenced was PBMCs. The receptors here all came from a human donor in good health (CMV status not recorded). Some clones in this sample may be carry-over from other donors' samples.

This clonotype showed up many times. The rearrangement uses TRBV6-2 or TRBV6-3 and TRBJ2-2; no firm D call. The CDR3 loop spans 13 amino acids. The ends were cut back, 1 base at V and 5 bases at J, with 5 bases in the middle. The germline CDR1 and CDR2 sequences are MNHEY and SVGEGT. This chain's CDR3 is CASSYWATGELFF. The CDR3, as DNA: TGTGCCAGCAGTTACTGGGCGACCGGGGAGCTGTTTTTT.

In this sample, this clonotype turned up many times. The chain employs TRBV12-3 or TRBV12-4 and TRBJ1-1; 7 bases fit TRBD1. The CDR3 runs to 15 residues. V was clipped by 5 bases and J by 0 bases; unmatched bases: 6. CDR3 in amino acids: CASSPTTGLNTEAFF. CDR3 nucleotide sequence: TGTGCCAGCAGTCCAACGACAGGGCTGAACACTGAAGCTTTCTTT.

This clonotype was detected ten times or more. The rearrangement joins TRBV20-1 to TRBJ2-5; tentative D call: TRBD1 (6 bases). V dropped 5 bases and J dropped 4 bases, with 11 bases sitting between them. CDR1 is DFQATT and CDR2 is SNEGSKA in the germline V gene (reference sequence). The CDR3 loop spans 12 amino acids. CDR3 in amino acids: CSAYRATETQYF. The DNA for the CDR3 is TGCAGTGCTTACAGGGCTACAGAGACCCAGTACTTC.

This clonotype showed up many times. The CDR3 DNA follows: TGTGCCAGCACCCCCTCCACAGATACGCAGTATTTT. Translation gives CASTPSTDTQYF. The chain employs TRBV7-2 and TRBJ2-3, with D hard to call. V was shortened by 7 bases and J by 2 bases, with 7 bases between the two germline ends. CDR3 length equals 12 residues. Germline V CDR1 and CDR2: SGHTA, FQGNSA.

This clonotype was detected many times. The CDR3 DNA is TGTGCCAGCAGCTCGGTGGGTGGCAGGGTTTCCTACAATGAGCAGTTCTTC. This sequence encodes CASSSVGGRVSYNEQFF. This rearrangement joins TRBV7-3 to TRBJ2-1, with D perhaps TRBD1 (5 bases). Germline V gene sequence: CDR1 SGHTA, CDR2 FQGTGA. V shed 4 bases and J shed 1 base, with 17 bases lying between them. The length of the CDR3 is 17 residues.

At least ten counts were recorded for this clonotype. V usage is TRBV7-2 and J usage is TRBJ2-1, with D tentatively TRBD2 (6 bases). Trimming pared 5 bases from V and 4 bases from J, leaving 12 bases between. Germline loops: CDR1 SGHTA, CDR2 FQGNSA. The CDR3 consists of 14 residues. CDR3 protein: CASSRDFSYNEQFF. For the CDR3, the DNA is TGTGCCAGCAGCCGGGACTTCTCTTACAATGAGCAGTTCTTC.

This clonotype has a count of ten or more. The chain carries TRBV7-2 and TRBJ2-2; D gene uncertain. The CDR3 runs 17 residues. Deletions cut 4 bases from V and 6 bases from J, with 21 bases between. CDR1 is SGHTA and CDR2 is FQGNSA in the germline V gene. In DNA, the CDR3 is TGTGCCAGCAGCTCAGGCAACCGGCCTAGGCGTTCCGGGGAGCTGTTTTTT. Protein: CASSSGNRPRRSGELFF.

This clonotype occurred many times. The chain uses TRBV7-6 and TRBJ1-2; D unresolved. Germline CDR1 reads SGHVS; CDR2 reads FNYEAQ. Trimming took 6 bases from V and 0 from J, leaving 17 bases between them. This CDR3 is 16 amino acids long. CDR3 DNA sequence: TGTGCCAGCAGGCGGCGGGCACTACCATCTAACTATGGCTACACCTTC. It yields the protein CASRRRALPSNYGYTF.

This clonotype was counted many times. The chain is built from TRBV2 and TRBJ1-1; D possibly corresponds to TRBD1 (5 bases). The CDR3 sequence is 17 residues long. Germline-derived CDR1 and CDR2 are SNHLY and FYNNEI. Trimming left V 4 bases short and J 0 bases short, with 18 bases between. The CDR3 DNA is TGTGCCAGCAGTGGGCCCGGGGGTACGGGAGTGAACACTGAAGCTTTCTTT. Translation gives CASSGPGGTGVNTEAFF.

In its sample, this clonotype was seen many times. The chain combines TRBV7-2 with TRBJ1-6; no clear D gene. Trimming removed 6 bases from V and 9 bases from J, with 15 bases in between. This CDR3 has 14 amino acids. Germline values: CDR1 SGHTA, CDR2 FQGNSA. The CDR3 loop reads CASSAWSLGSPLHF. CDR3 DNA sequence: TGTGCCAGCAGTGCCTGGTCCCTTGGTTCACCCCTCCACTTT.